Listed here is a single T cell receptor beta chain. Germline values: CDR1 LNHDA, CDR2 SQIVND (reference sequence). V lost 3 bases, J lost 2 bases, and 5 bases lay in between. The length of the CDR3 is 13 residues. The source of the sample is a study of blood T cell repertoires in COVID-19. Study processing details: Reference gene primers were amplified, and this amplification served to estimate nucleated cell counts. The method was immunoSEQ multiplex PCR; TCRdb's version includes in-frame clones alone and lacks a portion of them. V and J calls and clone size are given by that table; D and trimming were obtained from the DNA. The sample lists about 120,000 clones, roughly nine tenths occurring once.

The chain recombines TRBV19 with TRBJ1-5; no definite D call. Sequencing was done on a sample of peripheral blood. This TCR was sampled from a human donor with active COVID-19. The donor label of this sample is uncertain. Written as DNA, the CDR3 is TGTGCCAGTAGTATCATTGGCAATCAGCCCCAGCATTTT. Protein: CASSIIGNQPQHF.